This T cell receptor beta chain came from a study of OX40 agonist ivuxolimab in advanced cancers. About this clone itself: Its antigen is undetermined.

Autoimmune disease history or systemic immunosuppression excluded patients. In germline, CDR1 is SGHTA, CDR2 FQGNSA. Germline trimming cut 4 bases from V and 6 bases from J; bases unmatched to any gene: 10. The length of the CDR3 is 17 residues. Study-wide points: Average numbers of expanded clones were greater in CD8+ T cells than in CD4+.

Using immunoSEQ multiplex PCR, the repertoire was profiled, and TCRdb retains in-frame clones only, with some absent. The sample lists tens of thousands of clones; 70% to 85% were seen once. V usage is TRBV7-2 and J usage is TRBJ2-3; 13 nucleotides align to TRBD2. This sequence was found in an adult with an advanced solid tumor such as melanoma, head and neck, liver or kidney cancer. The source was CD4+ or CD8+ T cells sorted from blood, collected in a trial of the OX40 agonist ivuxolimab. The CDR3 sequence is CASSYTTSGGFKDTQYF. DNA of the CDR3: TGTGCCAGCAGCTACACGACTAGCGGGGGGTTCAAGGATACGCAGTATTTT.